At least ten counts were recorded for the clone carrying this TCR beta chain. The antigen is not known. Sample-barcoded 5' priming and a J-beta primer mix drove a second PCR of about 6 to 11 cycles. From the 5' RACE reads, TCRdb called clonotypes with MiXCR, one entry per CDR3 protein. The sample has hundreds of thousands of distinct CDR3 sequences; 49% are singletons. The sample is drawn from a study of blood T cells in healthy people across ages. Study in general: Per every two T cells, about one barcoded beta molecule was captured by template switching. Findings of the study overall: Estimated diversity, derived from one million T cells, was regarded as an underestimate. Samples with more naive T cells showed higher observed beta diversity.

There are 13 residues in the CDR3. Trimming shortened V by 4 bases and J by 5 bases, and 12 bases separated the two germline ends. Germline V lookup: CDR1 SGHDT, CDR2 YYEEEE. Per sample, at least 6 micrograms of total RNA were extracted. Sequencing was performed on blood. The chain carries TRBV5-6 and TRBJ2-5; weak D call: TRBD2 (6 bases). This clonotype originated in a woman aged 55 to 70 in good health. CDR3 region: CASSGGRLETQYF. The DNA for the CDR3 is TGTGCCAGCAGCGGAGGGCGATTGGAGACCCAGTACTTC.